The rows below give T cell receptor beta chains drawn from one sample of a study of blood T cell repertoires in COVID-19. TCRdb's table, derived via immunoSEQ multiplex PCR, lists solely in-frame clones and lacks some. The top ten clones hold around 5.9% of a sample with approximately 160,000 clones, around 82% of them seen once. Sequenced input: PBMCs or T cells enriched from blood (not recorded which). The source is a man between 35 and 55 years old who had recovered from COVID-19. Each CDR3 is given with its conserved first and last residue. Each record gives: clone size, V gene, J gene, D gene, CDR3 protein, CDR3 DNA. The D gene is left open where the match is weak. Size tells how often a clone was seen (once, few, many) or the class of an expanded clone, and some rows leave it out.

abundance: few
v_gene: TRBV6-5
j_gene: TRBJ1-2
d_gene: TRBD1
CDR3aa: CASRRRPPGGGYTF
CDR3nt: TGTGCCAGCAGGAGGCGACCACCAGGGGGCGGCTACACCTTC

abundance: .
v_gene: TRBV7-5
j_gene: TRBJ1-2
d_gene: .
CDR3aa: CARSFRGMENYGYTF
CDR3nt: TGTGCCAGAAGCTTCCGGGGGATGGAGAACTATGGCTACACCTTC

abundance: once
v_gene: TRBV6-1
j_gene: TRBJ1-4
d_gene: .
CDR3aa: CASSERPPGDVLEKLFF
CDR3nt: TGTGCCAGCAGTGAACGCCCTCCAGGGGATGTACTTGAAAAACTGTTTTTT

abundance: many
v_gene: TRBV7-3
j_gene: TRBJ1-1
d_gene: .
CDR3aa: CASSPNEFNTEAFF
CDR3nt: TGTGCCAGCAGCCCAAATGAGTTTAACACTGAAGCTTTCTTT

abundance: few
v_gene: TRBV5-4
j_gene: TRBJ1-1
d_gene: .
CDR3aa: CASSSGGARRAFF
CDR3nt: TGTGCCAGCAGCTCCGGGGGGGCGAGGAGGGCTTTCTTT

abundance: once
v_gene: TRBV29-1
j_gene: TRBJ2-2
d_gene: TRBD2
CDR3aa: CSVMGASGGFTGELFF
CDR3nt: TGCAGCGTGATGGGGGCTAGCGGGGGGTTTACCGGGGAGCTGTTTTTT

abundance: .
v_gene: TRBV6-5
j_gene: TRBJ1-1
d_gene: .
CDR3aa: CASTNYGRVNTEAFF
CDR3nt: TGTGCCAGCACCAATTACGGCAGGGTGAACACTGAAGCTTTCTTT

abundance: .
v_gene: TRBV5-1
j_gene: TRBJ2-3
d_gene: TRBD2
CDR3aa: CASSLVPSGYTDTQYF
CDR3nt: TGCGCCAGCAGCTTGGTGCCTAGCGGGTACACAGATACGCAGTATTTT

abundance: .
v_gene: TRBV5-1
j_gene: TRBJ1-2
d_gene: TRBD1
CDR3aa: CASSPTGVDDGYTF
CDR3nt: TGCGCCAGCAGCCCCACAGGGGTAGACGATGGCTACACCTTC

abundance: once
v_gene: TRBV2
j_gene: TRBJ1-6
d_gene: .
CDR3aa: CATLRDYNSPLHF
CDR3nt: TGTGCCACCCTCCGGGACTATAATTCACCCCTCCACTTT

abundance: .
v_gene: TRBV5-4
j_gene: TRBJ2-5
d_gene: TRBD2
CDR3aa: CASRPGTTETQYF
CDR3nt: TGTGCCAGCAGACCTGGGACTACCGAGACCCAGTACTTC

abundance: .
v_gene: TRBV7-3
j_gene: TRBJ2-2
d_gene: .
CDR3aa: CASSFYGNTGELFF
CDR3nt: TGTGCCAGCAGCTTCTACGGGAACACCGGGGAGCTGTTTTTT

abundance: .
v_gene: TRBV6-4
j_gene: TRBJ2-2
d_gene: .
CDR3aa: CASKPQGGQNTGELFF
CDR3nt: TGTGCCAGCAAACCTCAAGGCGGGCAGAACACCGGGGAGCTGTTTTTT

abundance: many
v_gene: TRBV19
j_gene: TRBJ2-2
d_gene: TRBD2
CDR3aa: CASSLGLAGTSNTGELFF
CDR3nt: TGTGCCAGTAGTCTGGGACTAGCGGGGACATCGAACACCGGGGAGCTGTTTTTT

abundance: once
v_gene: TRBV27
j_gene: TRBJ1-1
d_gene: .
CDR3aa: CASSPVGSEAFF
CDR3nt: TGTGCCAGCAGCCCCGTGGGCAGTGAAGCTTTCTTT

abundance: once
v_gene: TRBV6-5
j_gene: TRBJ1-1
d_gene: .
CDR3aa: CASGGQLNTEAFF
CDR3nt: TGTGCCAGCGGCGGACAGCTGAACACTGAAGCTTTCTTT

abundance: .
v_gene: TRBV19
j_gene: TRBJ1-5
d_gene: TRBD1
CDR3aa: CASNLDRGLNQPQHF
CDR3nt: TGTGCCAGTAATTTGGACAGGGGGCTCAATCAGCCCCAGCATTTT

abundance: .
v_gene: TRBV30
j_gene: TRBJ1-3
d_gene: TRBD1
CDR3aa: CAWSAGTAMGNTIYF
CDR3nt: TGTGCCTGGAGCGCCGGGACAGCGATGGGAAACACCATATATTTT

abundance: .
v_gene: TRBV7-3
j_gene: TRBJ1-3
d_gene: TRBD1
CDR3aa: CASSLSAGTGLRNTIYF
CDR3nt: TGTGCCAGCAGCTTAAGTGCCGGGACAGGGCTCCGGAACACCATATATTTT

abundance: .
v_gene: TRBV6-5
j_gene: TRBJ1-2
d_gene: .
CDR3aa: CACSREPNYGYTF
CDR3nt: TGTGCCTGCTCGAGGGAACCTAACTATGGCTACACCTTC

abundance: .
v_gene: TRBV6-5
j_gene: TRBJ2-2
d_gene: TRBD1
CDR3aa: CASLPGTGGAGELFF
CDR3nt: TGTGCCAGCCTACCCGGGACAGGGGGAGCCGGGGAGCTGTTTTTT

abundance: .
v_gene: TRBV19
j_gene: TRBJ1-1
d_gene: TRBD1
CDR3aa: CASSATGGAKTEAFF
CDR3nt: TGTGCCAGTAGTGCTACAGGGGGCGCAAAAACTGAAGCTTTCTTT

abundance: .
v_gene: TRBV7-3
j_gene: TRBJ2-3
d_gene: TRBD1
CDR3aa: CASSFVAQGGTDTQYF
CDR3nt: TGTGCCAGCAGTTTTGTTGCACAGGGGGGTACAGATACGCAGTATTTT

abundance: few
v_gene: TRBV30
j_gene: TRBJ1-2
d_gene: .
CDR3aa: CAWSSTLLRGYTF
CDR3nt: TGTGCCTGGAGCTCCACTCTCCTTCGAGGCTACACCTTC

abundance: .
v_gene: TRBV3-1/TRBV3-2
j_gene: TRBJ1-2
d_gene: .
CDR3aa: CASSQFGAPKGGYTF
CDR3nt: TGTGCCAGCAGCCAATTTGGGGCCCCGAAGGGTGGCTACACCTTC

abundance: .
v_gene: TRBV5-1
j_gene: TRBJ2-5
d_gene: TRBD1
CDR3aa: CASSWTGGMETQYF
CDR3nt: TGCGCCAGCAGCTGGACAGGGGGAATGGAGACCCAGTACTTC

abundance: .
v_gene: TRBV7-3
j_gene: TRBJ2-5
d_gene: TRBD2
CDR3aa: CASSPRGGRLETQYF
CDR3nt: TGTGCCAGCAGCCCCCGCGGGGGGCGGTTGGAGACCCAGTACTTC

abundance: few
v_gene: TRBV15
j_gene: TRBJ1-1
d_gene: .
CDR3aa: CATKAGVNTEAFF
CDR3nt: TGTGCCACCAAGGCAGGGGTGAACACTGAAGCTTTCTTT

abundance: .
v_gene: TRBV7-9
j_gene: TRBJ1-4
d_gene: .
CDR3aa: CASSLRRGPTNEKLFF
CDR3nt: TGTGCCAGCAGCTTGCGCAGGGGCCCAACTAATGAAAAACTGTTTTTT

abundance: .
v_gene: TRBV19
j_gene: TRBJ1-2
d_gene: .
CDR3aa: CASSVGHPNYGYTF
CDR3nt: TGTGCCAGTAGTGTGGGACACCCGAACTATGGCTACACCTTC

abundance: once
v_gene: TRBV29-1
j_gene: TRBJ2-7
d_gene: .
CDR3aa: CSVTISYEQYF
CDR3nt: TGCAGCGTGACAATCTCCTACGAGCAGTACTTC